Presented here are 15 T cell receptor beta chains from one specimen sequenced in a study of cytomegalovirus exposure and HLA in healthy donors (dated by TCRdb to between 2016 and 2019). The method behind the library was the immunoSEQ multiplex PCR assay. The multiplex PCR relied on a mix of 60 forward primers for TCR Vbeta segments and 13 reverse primers for TCR Jbeta segments. TCRdb stores this immuneACCESS table with in-frame sequences only. Part of the clones is absent; in the studies checked, under half of the shortfall reflects unresolved V genes, and no reason is known for the rest. The sample table lists 150,000 to 200,000 clones, roughly 85% of them with a count of one. The ten largest clones take up about 2.5% of the sample. Material: PBMCs. The origin of the receptors is a woman between 50 and 59 years old in good health and CMV-seronegative.

This chain connects TRBV18 to TRBJ2-7; 10 nucleotides line up with TRBD1. The CDR3 is 14 amino acids. V shed 2 bases and J 11 bases; nucleotides not matched to a gene: 9. From germline, CDR1 is KGHSH and CDR2 LQKENI. DNA of the CDR3: TGTGCCAGCTCACCAGGGGGGACAGGGGCTTTGGAGTACTTC. Protein product: CASSPGGTGALEYF.

CDR3 nucleotide sequence: TGTGCCAGCACCCTAGTATTGCGGGAGACCCAGTACTTC. It yields the protein CASTLVLRETQYF. The chain carries TRBV2 and TRBJ2-5, with unresolved D. Looked up from germline, CDR1 is SNHLY and CDR2 is FYNNEI. V lost 7 bases, J lost 5 bases, and 14 bases lay in between. The CDR3 extends over 13 amino acids. Full variable domain (outside the CDR3, taken from reference TRBV2 and TRBJ2-5): EPEVTQTPSHQVTQMGQEVILRCVPISNHLYFYWYRQILGQKVEFLVSFYNNEISEKSEIFDDQFSVERPDGSNFTLKIRSTKLEDSAMYFCASTLVLRETQYFGPGTRLLVL.

The chain links TRBV29-1 to TRBJ1-2; D might be TRBD1 (6 bases). The germline V and J ends were trimmed by 3 bases and 7 bases, with 9 bases remaining between them. This CDR3 is 11 amino acids long. Germline V gene lookup returns CDR1 SQVTM and CDR2 ANQGSEA. The CDR3 protein is CSVDVRGGYTF. The CDR3 bases are TGCAGCGTTGACGTCAGGGGTGGCTACACCTTC.

This sequence joins TRBV4-3 and TRBJ2-2; TRBD2 agrees at 7 bases. Unmatched junction bases numbered 2, after V lost 0 bases and J lost 7 bases. CDR1 LGHNA and CDR2 YSLEER come from the germline V gene. This CDR3 spans 14 amino acids. As DNA, the CDR3 is TGCGCCAGCAGCCAAGATCGGGGGGTCGGGGAGCTGTTTTTT. Translated: CASSQDRGVGELFF.

The V and J genes are TRBV5-5 and TRBJ2-1; 10 nucleotides agree with TRBD2. V lost 4 bases, J lost 10 bases, and 17 bases stayed unmatched. Germline V gene sequence: CDR1 SGHKS, CDR2 YYEKEE (reference sequence). The CDR3 spans 17 residues. The CDR3 loop is CASSQWVKASGSWEQFF. In DNA, the CDR3 is TGTGCCAGCAGCCAGTGGGTTAAGGCTAGCGGGAGCTGGGAGCAGTTCTTC.

This clone has just one count. The V and J genes are TRBV21-1 and TRBJ1-1; the D call in the table, TRBD1, was not verified against the DNA. TRBV21-1 is noted as a pseudogene. The CDR3 length is 17 residues. The CDR3 DNA follows: TGTGCCAGCAGCAAAAGGCCTGGACAGGGCCTGAACACTGAAGCTTTCTTT. Residues: CASSKRPGQGLNTEAFF.

The rearrangement joins TRBV7-9 to TRBJ1-4; D may be TRBD1 (5 bases). The germline V gene encodes CDR1 SEHNR and CDR2 FQNEAQ (reference sequence). CDR3 length equals 13 residues. V was trimmed by 5 bases and J by 8 bases, leaving 12 bases between them. The CDR3 DNA follows: TGTGCCAGCAGCCCGCAGGGAAGAGAAAAACTGTTTTTT. This gives the protein CASSPQGREKLFF. Complete variable domain (other parts from reference TRBV7-9 and TRBJ1-4): DTGVSQNPRHKITKRGQNVTFRCDPISEHNRLYWYRQTLGQGPEFLTYFQNEAQLEKSRLLSDRFSAERPKGSFSTLEIQRTEQGDSAMYLCASSPQGREKLFFGSGTQLSVL.

This clone has only one observation. CDR3 sequence (DNA): TGTGCCAGCAGCTCCCAGTACCAGCAGGGTGCCGATGAGCAGTTCTTC. Amino acids: CASSSQYQQGADEQFF. The J gene is TRBJ2-1, the V gene TRBV7-8; tentative D call: TRBD1 (5 bases). CDR1 is SGHVS and CDR2 is FQNEAQ in the germline V gene. There are 16 residues in the CDR3. Trimming left V 4 bases short and J 8 bases short, with 21 bases between.

The CDR3 DNA follows: TGCGCCAGCAGCCAAGATTTGGGCGCGAACACCGGGGAGCTGTTTTTT. As protein: CASSQDLGANTGELFF. J is TRBJ2-2 and V is TRBV4-1; D is ambiguous. V lost 0 bases, J lost 0 bases, and 8 bases lay in between. This CDR3 contains 16 residues. Per germline, CDR1 MGHRA and CDR2 YSYEKL.

The chain carries TRBV7-2 and TRBJ1-1; no clear D gene. This CDR3 is built from 11 residues. Between the trimmed V and J ends, which lost 8 bases and 1 base, there was a span of 5 bases. Germline CDR1 SGHTA, CDR2 FQGNSA. The DNA for the CDR3 is TGTGCCAGCCTAGGGAACACTGAAGCTTTCTTT. Translating gives CASLGNTEAFF.

V is TRBV5-6 and J is TRBJ2-7; the D gene is possibly TRBD2 (7 bases). This CDR3 has 14 amino acids. Germline V gives CDR1 SGHDT, CDR2 YYEEEE. The V gene lost 5 bases and the J gene lost 5 bases, with 17 bases spanning the gap. The CDR3 DNA follows: TGTGCCAGCAGGTGGCAGGCGGGGGCGAACGAGCAGTACTTC. It is translated as CASRWQAGANEQYF.

This chain uses TRBV4-2 with TRBJ2-1, with 7 positions matching TRBD2. The CDR3 loop spans 15 amino acids. The junction had 8 bases not matched to a gene; V was cut back by 2 bases and J by 7 bases. Germline CDR1 and CDR2: LGHNA and YNFKEQ. CDR3 DNA: TGTGCCAGCAGCCAATCTTGGCGGGAGCGTAATGAGCAGTTCTTC. This translates into CASSQSWRERNEQFF.

The chain carries TRBV9 and TRBJ2-3; possibly TRBD1 for D (5 bases). V lost 7 bases to trimming and J lost 5 bases, with 14 bases between them. The CDR3 spans 13 residues. Germline V gives CDR1 SGDLS, CDR2 YYNGEE. The CDR3 loop reads CASGAGPVDTQYF. The CDR3 nucleotides are TGTGCCAGCGGGGCAGGACCGGTAGATACGCAGTATTTT. The full variable domain, completed using reference TRBV9 and TRBJ2-3, is DSGVTQTPKHLITATGQRVTLRCSPRSGDLSVYWYQQSLDQGLQFLIQYYNGEERAKGNILERFSAQQFPDLHSELNLSSLELGDSALYFCASGAGPVDTQYFGPGTRLTVL.

J is TRBJ2-5 and V is TRBV4-3; no definite D call. TRBJ2-7 explains the end of the DNA better; the J call may be wrong. The CDR3 spans 15 residues. The germline gives CDR1 LGHNA, CDR2 YSLEER. The CDR3 region is CASSQGSTVSYEQYF. The CDR3 DNA sequence: TGCGCCAGCAGCCAAGGCTCAACAGTCAGTTACGAGCAGTACTTC.

This clone has a single count. The chain couples TRBV27 to TRBJ1-4, with D unresolved. Germline V gene lookup returns CDR1 MNHEY and CDR2 SMNVEV (reference sequence). The CDR3 is 14 residues long. V was cut by 8 bases and J by 0 bases, with 10 bases left in between. This CDR3 is CASRRYATNEKLFF. The CDR3 DNA reads as TGTGCCAGCCGTCGGTATGCAACTAATGAAAAACTGTTTTTT.